The clone carrying this TCR beta chain was counted ten times or more. What it binds is not known. The data were taken from a study of T cells in Graves' hyperthyroidism and ophthalmopathy. Researchers took RNA transcripts and amplified the TCR beta CDR3 regions from them. Using the HTBI primer set, a first-round RT-PCR was run on the TCR CDR3. TCRdb reprocessed the multiplex PCR reads with MiXCR, giving one entry per CDR3 protein. The data hold fewer than 250,000 distinct CDR3 sequences, with roughly 15% observed a single time. Ophthalmopathy cases met thresholds of Clinical Activity Score at least 3, NOSPECS grade at least 4 and duration under 3 months. Researchers barred patients who had uncontrolled infection, other autoimmune disease, pregnancy or lactation. Diagnoses used clinical symptoms, serum thyroxine and TRAb, thyroid ultrasound and orbital computed tomography. General observations from the study: Ophthalmopathy was identified by the model a median about seven months ahead of onset.

V lost 2 bases to trimming and J lost 8 bases, with 15 bases between them. The CDR3 is made up of 15 amino acids. CDR1 and CDR2 from the germline V gene are SNHLY and FYNNEI. This receptor was obtained from a woman between 18 and 29 years old with Graves' ophthalmopathy. The sample consisted of blood. V usage is TRBV2 and J usage is TRBJ2-2; tentatively, D is TRBD1 (5 bases). CDR3 amino acids: CASSEMPGFAGELFF. The CDR3 DNA reads TGTGCCAGCAGTGAAATGCCAGGGTTTGCAGGGGAGCTGTTTTTT.